This TCR beta chain was documented in a study of radiotherapy plus CTLA-4 blockade in lung cancer (dated by TCRdb to the late 2010s). At the level of the whole study: Among the enrolled patients, around 19% had an objective response, and around 31% reached disease control.

Receptor libraries were prepared by the immunoSEQ multiplex PCR assay. TCRdb re-hosts the immuneACCESS table, in-frame sequences only. Its copies lack some clones; in the studies checked, an unresolved V gene accounts for under half of them, and the cause for the rest is not known. The sample profile shows about 54,000 clones; around 80% of them were found once. The ten largest make up 2.5% to 4% of the sample. In the case of this clone: Its antigen has not been determined. Base quality data are lacking; no much larger clone is found one base away.

As encoded in the germline V gene, CDR1 is SGHDT while CDR2 is YYEEEE. Here V drops 5 bases and J drops 6 bases, and the junction holds 3 bases not matched to any gene. The CDR3 spans 14 residues, from the cysteine through the phenylalanine. The DNA shown is the 42-base CDR3, in frame from base 1. Study-wide findings and limitations: After treatment with radiotherapy and ipilimumab, TCR clones that came from tumors expanded in the peripheral blood. The strongest predictors of response, as reported, were early dynamic changes in blood T cell clones along with a rise in serum interferon-beta after radiation.

The study tested focal radiation therapy combined with CTLA-4 blockade (ipilimumab) in patients with chemo-refractory metastatic non-small-cell lung cancer. The input for sequencing was peripheral blood, taken from a patient treated with radiotherapy plus ipilimumab. The V and J genes are TRBV5-6 and TRBJ2-1; 12 middle bases align to TRBD2. The receptor was isolated from a human donor with non-small cell lung cancer who had a partial response to radiotherapy plus ipilimumab. Here the CDR3 is given as CASRLAGGTNEQFF. The sequenced DNA is TGTGCCAGCAGACTAGCGGGGGGAACCAATGAGCAGTTCTTC.